The source of this T cell receptor (beta chain) is a study of T cell responses to AZD1222 COVID-19 vaccine. Study at large: Pooling of second doses given at about 4 or about 12 weeks was done.

Broader study findings: Dominant CD4 TCR responses targeted spike regions 160-218 and 743-854. Females made up more of the donors, who were largely white British, and clonal diversity may have come out too low.

The CDR3 is 11 amino acids. Germline CDR1 reads SQVTM; CDR2 reads ANQGSEA. Trimming left V 5 bases short and J 7 bases short, with 8 bases between. The table lists this clone with a few counts. Its antigen is currently unknown. Assay: immunoSEQ multiplex PCR; the TCRdb copy retains only in-frame clones and omits some. The sample records approximately 85,000 clones, 86% being singletons. This chain joins TRBV29-1 and TRBJ1-4; unclear D gene. The specimen was peripheral blood, collected on day 0 of AZD1222 vaccination. The clonotype comes from an adult in good health. CDR3 nucleotide sequence: TGCAGCGTTTGGGATGTTGAAAAACTGTTTTTT. This encodes CSVWDVEKLFF. The whole variable domain, remainder taken from reference TRBV29-1 and TRBJ1-4, is SAVISQKPSRDICQRGTSLTIQCQVDSQVTMMFWYRQQPGQSLTLIATANQGSEATYESGFVIDKFPISRPNLTFSTLTVSNMSPEDSSIYLCSVWDVEKLFFGSGTQLSVL.